This TCR beta chain emerged from a study of early T cells in non-severe SARS-CoV-2 infection. Study details: The authors sequenced bulk RNA from unsorted whole blood, leaving chains unpaired. The study, taken as a whole, reports: Reliance on VDJdb matching favored anti-spike CD8 responses; private and CD4 specificities were missed.

In the case of this clonotype: Its antigen remains unknown.

In the library, individual cDNA molecules carried attached unique molecular identifiers. TCRdb re-called the 5' RACE reads with MiXCR, one entry per CDR3 protein. Of tens of thousands of distinct CDR3 sequences listed, more than 15% are singletons. This specimen consisted of whole blood, obtained at baseline. The receptor's source is an adult who was a healthcare worker with PCR-confirmed SARS-CoV-2 infection or an uninfected control (not recorded which).

CDR3 protein: CASSVAGEQFF. CDR3 nucleotide sequence: TGTGCCAGCAGTGTTGCGGGTGAGCAGTTCTTC. The chain recombines TRBV2 with TRBJ2-1; TRBD2 is a possible D gene (5 bases). Germline V gene data show CDR1 as SNHLY and CDR2 as FYNNEI. V lost 4 bases and J lost 9, with 7 bases in between. This CDR3 comprises 11 residues.